This note documents a single T cell receptor beta chain sequence. Its antigen is undetermined. This record belongs to a study of shared clonotypes between healthy human individuals. Study information: Three plates each covered CD4 naive and memory; CD8 naive two, CD8 memory one.

V trimming: 0 bases; J trimming: 8 bases; junction bases outside the gene matches: 8. The CDR3 covers 16 residues. The germline CDR1 and CDR2 sequences are SGHNT and YYREEE (reference sequence). Methods used by the authors: As immunoSEQ supplied junction-only sequences (without quality scores), filtering differed. Profiling relied on immunoSEQ multiplex PCR, and the TCRdb table lists in-frame clones only, not all of them. That table supplies the V and J calls and clone size; D and trimming were determined from the DNA. The sample has over a million clones, roughly 95% seen once. Study-wide findings and caveats: The sampled material consisted only of blood, and tissue repertoires are likely to differ. Despite large depth, rarefaction showed incomplete sorted-subset sequencing.

Sequencing used naive CD4+ T cells sorted from blood. Noted subset: CD45RA+ positively selected. The TCR was taken from a man under 40 in good health. The chain has TRBV5-4 and TRBJ2-1, with TRBD2 identical over 10 bases. CDR3 sequence reads: CASSLARSGRAHEQFF. The DNA for the CDR3 is TGTGCCAGCAGCTTGGCCAGGAGCGGGAGGGCCCATGAGCAGTTCTTC.